This T cell receptor (beta chain) was observed in a study of blood T cells in healthy people across ages (dated by TCRdb to the mid-2010s). The study in broad terms: In model experiments, template switching captured roughly one uniquely barcoded TCR beta cDNA molecule for every two T cells. Age-related changes in TCR beta repertoire diversity were measured in the study by deep sequencing normalized with unique cDNA molecular identifiers. Four age groups were formed from the donors: young (average about 16 years), middle-aged (approximately 42), aged (62) and long-lived (more than 75). To avoid experimental bias, donors of different ages were spread randomly across the sequencing lanes. For two donors (one aged 18 to 30 and one aged 80 or older), the study analyzed two additional independent replicas of 1 million unique cDNA reads from the same blood draw. General conclusions and limits of the study: As age increased, observed TCR beta diversity per million T cells dropped in a roughly linear way, and a significant reduction was already evident by age 40. The long-lived group showed more naive CD4+ T cells, fewer expanded clones and increased TCR diversity than the aged group, suggesting age selection. The CMV infection status of donors was not known, potentially confounding age-related changes in expanded clonotypes. Estimates of total diversity based on one million sequenced T cells were considered lower bounds and underestimates. The percentage of naive T cells measured by flow cytometry correlated strongly with observed TCR beta diversity. Bulk unsorted PBMC profiling prevented conclusive comparison of naive and antigen-experienced compartments.

Via the germline V gene (reference sequence), CDR1 is LNHDA and CDR2 SQIVND. The CDR3, cysteine through phenylalanine, is 14 amino acids long. The entry retains the CDR3 DNA only, 42 bases that are in frame from base 1. At the junction V is shortened by 3 bases and J by 11 bases, with 14 bases in between. Donors were roughly 40 systemically healthy Caucasian individuals from Russia aged roughly 6 to 95 years. Around 10 milliliters of peripheral blood were drawn from each donor into EDTA-treated Vacutainer tubes. Ficoll-Paque density-gradient centrifugation was used to isolate PBMCs, with at least 6.5 million per sample. Trizol reagent was used to extract total RNA from the PBMCs, yielding at least 5 micrograms per sample. For every donor, flow cytometry on a PBMC aliquot measured the percentage of naive CD45RAhigh/CD27high T cells. Remarks on this clonotype: Which antigen it targets is not known. Within one base of it there is no much larger clone, and no base qualities were kept.

Library construction relied on 5' RACE. Instrument on record: Illumina HiSeq 2500. A second about 6 to 11 cycle PCR used a sample-barcoded 5' primer and a J-beta primer mix. A template-switch 5' adaptor carrying 12 random nucleotides introduced a unique molecular identifier onto each TCR beta cDNA molecule. Each sample yielded at least 3 million CDR3-containing paired-end reads. First-strand cDNA synthesis was performed from all RNA using the Mint cDNA synthesis kit, with priming by a TRBC-specific oligonucleotide. All cDNA was treated with uracil-DNA glycosylase and then went through a first 18-cycle PCR with the universal primers M1SS and BC2_uni_R. In the paper's pipeline: For normalization, 1 million high-quality reads, each with a distinct molecular identifier, were randomly selected from each sample. Reads with shared molecular identifiers were discarded instead of being binned into consensus sequences. CDR3 identification, clonotype clustering and error correction used MiTCR with a Q25 quality threshold and the strictest error-elimination algorithm. A nonparametric unseen species model with Euler transformation was used to estimate lower-bound total TCR beta diversity. Using fastp trimming at Q25 and MiXCR clonotype assembly, TCRdb reanalyzed the public sequencing data and kept in-frame beta chains. Each record represents a unique CDR3 protein, reported with the most common genes and DNA among its rows. The V and J calls and clone size come from TCRdb's table, not from the authors' own analysis. For this sample there are 1,500,000 or so distinct CDR3 sequences; approximately 63% appear just once. Together, the top ten hold over 5.5% of the sample.

Specimen: blood. The sequence was obtained from a young man in good health. The chain joins TRBV19 to TRBJ1-6; the D gene is not confidently resolved. The nucleotide sequence reads as follows: TGTGCCAGTAGTATCGGGCCTGGTGGCACACCCCTCCACTTT. Its protein product is CASSIGPGGTPLHF.